Listed below are T cell receptor beta chains from one sample, sequenced in a study of blood T cell repertoires in COVID-19. Produced via immunoSEQ multiplex PCR; TCRdb's table is partial and in-frame only. The data contain 450,000 to 500,000 clones, about 85% of them singletons. The sequenced sample was PBMCs or T cells enriched from blood (not recorded which). Receptors originate from a woman aged 60 to 75 who had recovered from COVID-19. Both conserved end residues are part of each CDR3. The order of the fields is CDR3 protein, CDR3 DNA, D gene, clone size, V gene, J gene. A D gene is named only where the DNA matches it firmly. Not every row has a clone size; where given, it reads once, few, many or a size class.

CASSQGRGARFGYTF	TGTGCCAGCAGCCAAGGTCGGGGGGCGAGGTTTGGCTACACCTTC	NA	NA	TRBV3-1/TRBV3-2	TRBJ1-2
CASSPGGGMSGYTF	TGTGCCAGCTCACCCGGGGGAGGAATGAGCGGCTACACCTTC	NA	once	TRBV18	TRBJ1-2
CASRESGANVLTF	TGCGCCAGCAGAGAGTCTGGGGCCAACGTCCTGACTTTC	NA	NA	TRBV5-1	TRBJ2-6
CASSLVSQGGNEQFF	TGCGCCAGCAGCTTGGTCTCTCAGGGGGGCAATGAGCAGTTCTTC	NA	NA	TRBV5-1	TRBJ2-1
CASSFGTGTGTEKLFF	TGTGCCAGCAGCTTCGGAACCGGGACAGGGACTGAAAAACTGTTTTTT	TRBD1	few	TRBV7-8	TRBJ1-4
CASGAGVSGYTF	TGTGCCAGCGGAGCAGGGGTTTCTGGCTACACCTTC	NA	NA	TRBV3-1/TRBV3-2	TRBJ1-2
CASSPWGAGADTQYF	TGTGCCAGTAGTCCTTGGGGGGCGGGGGCAGATACGCAGTATTTT	NA	NA	TRBV19	TRBJ2-3
CASRRQGKSTEAFF	TGTGCCAGCAGGCGACAGGGAAAGTCTACTGAAGCTTTCTTT	TRBD1	NA	TRBV7-2	TRBJ1-1
CASSPTRASQETQYF	TGTGCCAGCTCTCCCACTAGGGCCTCCCAAGAGACCCAGTACTTC	NA	NA	TRBV18	TRBJ2-5
CASSDTDRGRGEQFF	TGTGCCAGCAGTGACACGGACAGGGGGCGCGGTGAGCAGTTCTTC	TRBD1	NA	TRBV2	TRBJ2-1
CASRDGTGAGNTIYF	TGTGCCAGTAGGGATGGGACAGGGGCTGGAAACACCATATATTTT	TRBD1	once	TRBV2	TRBJ1-3
CASSHYPGLGRPDTQYF	TGTGCCAGCAGCCATTATCCGGGACTAGGGAGGCCAGATACGCAGTATTTT	TRBD2	NA	TRBV3-1/TRBV3-2	TRBJ2-3
CASTHRSPRTDTQYF	TGTGCCAGCACCCACCGGAGCCCGCGGACAGATACGCAGTATTTT	NA	NA	TRBV6-5	TRBJ2-3
CASSPGTPNTGELFF	TGCGCCAGCAGCCCCGGGACACCTAACACCGGGGAGCTGTTTTTT	NA	NA	TRBV5-1	TRBJ2-2
CASSQSIYPRDNSPLHF	TGCGCCAGCAGTCAATCGATTTATCCTAGAGATAATTCACCCCTCCACTTT	NA	NA	TRBV23-1	TRBJ1-6
CASLQGTEAFF	TGTGCCAGCCTCCAGGGAACTGAAGCTTTCTTT	NA	NA	TRBV27	TRBJ1-1
CASSSPTGGAENTEAFF	TGTGCCAGCAGTTCGCCGACAGGGGGCGCGGAAAACACTGAAGCTTTCTTT	TRBD1	NA	TRBV27	TRBJ1-1
CASSLGTGASEQFF	TGTGCCAGCAGCTTGGGGACAGGGGCGAGTGAGCAGTTCTTC	TRBD1	few	TRBV5-4	TRBJ2-1
CASSPPTTIETQYF	TGTGCCAGCTCACCACCAACTACTATAGAGACCCAGTACTTC	NA	NA	TRBV18	TRBJ2-5
CASSQARAGSQGTEAFF	TGTGCCAGCAGCCAAGCTCGGGCAGGGTCTCAAGGGACTGAAGCTTTCTTT	NA	NA	TRBV4-2	TRBJ1-1
CATGQGSYSPLHF	TGTGCCACCGGACAGGGGTCCTATTCACCCCTCCACTTT	TRBD1	once	TRBV10-3	TRBJ1-6
CASSYRGENYGYTF	TGTGCCAGCAGTTACCGGGGAGAAAACTATGGCTACACCTTC	NA	NA	TRBV6-6	TRBJ1-2
CASSLRGTGERNQPQHF	TGCGCCAGCAGCTTGCGCGGGACAGGGGAACGCAATCAGCCCCAGCATTTT	TRBD1	NA	TRBV5-1	TRBJ1-5
CASGSGQPTETQYF	TGTGCTAGTGGTTCCGGACAACCCACGGAGACCCAGTACTTC	NA	NA	TRBV12-5	TRBJ2-5
CSARDRGEAFF	TGCAGTGCTAGAGACAGGGGTGAAGCTTTCTTT	NA	NA	TRBV20-1	TRBJ1-1
CASSILPGKALYTDTQYF	TGTGCCAGTAGTATCCTCCCGGGGAAGGCTCTTTACACAGATACGCAGTATTTT	NA	NA	TRBV19	TRBJ2-3
CASSLASLSTDTQYF	TGTGCCAGCAGCTTAGCGAGCCTTAGCACAGATACGCAGTATTTT	NA	NA	TRBV7-9	TRBJ2-3
CASSPANYGYTF	TGTGCCAGCAGCCCGGCTAACTATGGCTACACCTTC	NA	NA	TRBV14	TRBJ1-2
CASSLGQSNYGYTF	TGTGCCAGCAGTTTGGGCCAATCTAACTATGGCTACACCTTC	NA	NA	TRBV7-9	TRBJ1-2
CASRTTGVNEQYF	TGTGCCAGCAGGACGACAGGAGTAAACGAGCAGTACTTC	NA	few	TRBV6-5	TRBJ2-7
CASSLPGRMNTEAFF	TGTGCCAGCAGCTTGCCGGGTCGGATGAACACTGAAGCTTTCTTT	NA	NA	TRBV5-4	TRBJ1-1
CSVEPRGQGYTF	TGCAGCGTTGAACCCAGGGGGCAGGGCTACACCTTC	TRBD1	once	TRBV29-1	TRBJ1-2
CASGGQFYEQYF	TGTGCCAGCGGGGGACAGTTCTACGAGCAGTACTTC	TRBD1	NA	TRBV2	TRBJ2-7
CASSAGLPNEQFF	TGTGCCAGCAGTGCGGGACTTCCTAATGAGCAGTTCTTC	NA	NA	TRBV6-4	TRBJ2-1
CASSSYRGGDLNSPLHF	TGTGCCAGCAGCTCGTACAGGGGGGGCGATCTTAATTCACCCCTCCACTTT	TRBD1	once	TRBV5-6	TRBJ1-6
CASRALNTEAFF	TGTGCCAGCAGGGCTTTGAACACTGAAGCTTTCTTT	NA	NA	TRBV2	TRBJ1-1
CASSPIPDFGQPGNTIYF	TGTGCCAGCTCACCAATTCCGGACTTCGGACAGCCTGGAAACACCATATATTTT	NA	NA	TRBV18	TRBJ1-3